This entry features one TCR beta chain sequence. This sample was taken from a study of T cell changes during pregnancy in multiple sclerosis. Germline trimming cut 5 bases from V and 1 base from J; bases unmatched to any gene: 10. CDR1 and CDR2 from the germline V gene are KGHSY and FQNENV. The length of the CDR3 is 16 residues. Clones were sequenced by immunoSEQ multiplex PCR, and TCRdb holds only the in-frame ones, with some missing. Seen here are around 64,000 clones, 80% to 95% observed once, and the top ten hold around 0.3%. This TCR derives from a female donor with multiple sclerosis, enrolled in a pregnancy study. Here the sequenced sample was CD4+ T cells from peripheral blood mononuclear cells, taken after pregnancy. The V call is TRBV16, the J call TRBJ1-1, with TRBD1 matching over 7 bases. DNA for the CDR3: TGTGCCAGCAGCGCGGGTGACAGGGTTTCGAACACTGAAGCTTTCTTT. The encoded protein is CASSAGDRVSNTEAFF.